The 21 T cell receptor beta chains listed next were all sequenced from one sample in a study of T-cell reconstitution after alpha-beta-depleted transplantation in children. Unique molecular identifiers tagged the TCRbeta library. TCRdb ran MiXCR on the PCR reads and lists one entry per CDR3 protein. The sample lists roughly 570,000 distinct CDR3 sequences, 25% to 30% occurring once. Here the sequenced sample was PBMCs, taken before TCRalphabeta/CD19-depleted stem cell transplant. These receptors were obtained from a boy under two years old with Wiskott-Aldrich syndrome, due to receive a stem cell transplant.

The rearrangement uses TRBV20-1 and TRBJ2-1; D unclear. Trimming removed 7 bases at V and 4 bases at J, with 20 bases between. This CDR3 region has 15 residues. CDR1 is DFQATT, CDR2 SNEGSKA, per germline (reference sequence). CDR3 coding DNA: TGCAGTGTTACCCCTGGCCGAAAGAAGTACAATGAGCAGTTCTTC. Its translation: CSVTPGRKKYNEQFF.

The chain links TRBV20-1 to TRBJ1-1, with D perhaps matching TRBD1 (6 bases). CDR1 and CDR2 (germline): DFQATT, SNEGSKA (reference sequence). V shed 6 bases and J shed 5 bases, with 13 bases lying between them. The CDR3 runs to 12 residues. CDR3 DNA sequence: TGCAGTGCACCCGACAGGTTAACTGAAGCTTTCTTT. Residues: CSAPDRLTEAFF.

This clonotype was seen a handful of times. The gene calls are TRBV6-1 and TRBJ1-1, with D maybe TRBD1 (5 bases). In germline, CDR1 is MNHNS, CDR2 SASEGT. The CDR3 is 13 amino acids. Trimming cost V 11 bases and J 1 base, with 14 bases left between them. CDR3 sequence: CAARGRPNTEAFF. The CDR3 coding sequence is TGTGCCGCTCGGGGCCGCCCGAACACTGAAGCTTTCTTT.

The CDR3 here is CASTRPRADRANYNEQFF. The CDR3 DNA reads TGTGCCAGCACCCGACCAAGGGCCGACAGGGCAAATTACAATGAGCAGTTCTTC. The J gene is TRBJ2-1, the V gene TRBV5-6; 7 positions agree with TRBD1. V was pared by 6 bases and J by 4 bases, with 19 bases of the junction left unmatched. The germline gives CDR1 SGHDT, CDR2 YYEEEE. The CDR3 consists of 18 residues.

This chain uses TRBV5-1 with TRBJ2-3, with unresolved D. The germline V gene has CDR1 SGHRS and CDR2 YFSETQ. The CDR3 runs to 15 residues. V lost 1 base and J 5 bases, leaving 14 bases between the germline ends. This chain's CDR3 is CASSLSRPVEDTQYF. The CDR3 coding sequence is TGCGCCAGCAGCTTGAGTCGCCCCGTTGAAGATACGCAGTATTTT.

This rearrangement joins TRBV3-1 to TRBJ2-5; D might be TRBD1 or TRBD2, each matching 5 bases. There are 16 residues in the CDR3. V was trimmed by 0 bases and J by 0 bases, leaving 11 bases between them. Germline V gene data show CDR1 as LGHDT and CDR2 as YNNKEL (reference sequence). CDR3 sequence (DNA): TGTGCCAGCAGCCAAGAAAAGGGGAGCTACCAAGAGACCCAGTACTTC. Translated, it gives CASSQEKGSYQETQYF.

The chain combines TRBV7-2 with TRBJ2-7; 9 nucleotides agree with TRBD2. The length of the CDR3 is 15 residues. Germline CDR1 is SGHTA and CDR2 is FQGNSA. V shed 5 bases and J 3 bases; nucleotides not matched to a gene: 8. The CDR3 loop reads CASSATSGLDYEQYF. The CDR3 coding sequence is TGTGCCAGCAGCGCCACTAGCGGGCTTGACTACGAGCAGTACTTC.

This clonotype was detected a few times. This chain joins TRBV20-1 and TRBJ2-1; the match to TRBD1 covers 7 bases. V was clipped by 4 bases and J by 7 bases; unmatched bases: 10. Germline V gives CDR1 DFQATT, CDR2 SNEGSKA (reference sequence). This CDR3 spans 14 amino acids. The CDR3 coding sequence is TGCAGTGCTAAAACCGGGACAGATTCGAATGAGCAGTTCTTC. Protein product: CSAKTGTDSNEQFF.

V and J are TRBV9 and TRBJ2-7, with no clear D. The CDR3 consists of 15 residues. Germline V lookup: CDR1 SGDLS, CDR2 YYNGEE. Trimming cost V 0 bases and J 0 bases, with 10 bases left between them. CDR3 DNA: TGTGCCAGCAGCGTAGCGGCGACCTCCTCCTACGAGCAGTACTTC. This gives the protein CASSVAATSSYEQYF.

This clonotype was counted between two and nine times. This chain links TRBV7-6 with TRBJ1-1; TRBD1 agrees at 8 bases. CDR3 length: 12 residues. The germline V gene encodes CDR1 SGHVS and CDR2 FNYEAQ. V lost 5 bases to trimming and J lost 8 bases; unmatched junction nucleotides: 4. The CDR3 spells CASSHGQGEAFF. The CDR3 DNA sequence: TGTGCCAGCAGCCACGGACAGGGCGAAGCTTTCTTT. Using reference TRBV7-6 and TRBJ1-1 for the parts outside the CDR3, the full variable domain is GAGVSQSPRYKVTKRGQDVALRCDPISGHVSLYWYRQALGQGPEFLTYFNYEAQQDKSGLPNDRFSAERPEGSISTLTIQRTEQRDSAMYRCASSHGQGEAFFGQGTRLTVV.

The chain combines TRBV15 with TRBJ2-1; D remains ambiguous. This CDR3 has 15 amino acids. V was shortened by 2 bases and J by 4 bases, with 12 bases between the two germline ends. Germline assignment: CDR1 LNHNV and CDR2 YYDKDF (reference sequence). The CDR3 sequence: CATSRSPRQYNEQFF. CDR3 coding DNA: TGTGCCACCAGCAGATCGCCGAGGCAGTACAATGAGCAGTTCTTC. The entire variable domain, with the rest obtained from reference TRBV15 and TRBJ2-1, is as follows: DAMVIQNPRYQVTQFGKPVTLSCSQTLNHNVMYWYQQKSSQAPKLLFHYYDKDFNNEADTPDNFQSRRPNTSFCFLDIRSPGLGDTAMYLCATSRSPRQYNEQFFGPGTRLTVL.

This clonotype showed up just a few times. The chain couples TRBV29-1 to TRBJ2-5; D is unresolved. CDR3 length equals 11 residues. Germline values: CDR1 SQVTM, CDR2 ANQGSEA. V was cut by 4 bases and J by 4 bases, with 7 bases left in between. CDR3 nucleotide sequence: TGCAGCGTTGGCCCGGTAGAGACCCAGTACTTC. Protein product: CSVGPVETQYF.

The chain recombines TRBV20-1 with TRBJ2-5; no definite D call. The CDR3 has 16 amino acids. V lost 0 bases to trimming and J lost 6 bases, with 20 bases between them. CDR1 DFQATT and CDR2 SNEGSKA come from the germline V gene (reference sequence). The CDR3 DNA is TGCAGTGCTAGAGAGCAGCTAAGTGGTTTCGGAAAGACCCAGTACTTC. Translation: CSAREQLSGFGKTQYF.

The chain recombines TRBV10-3 with TRBJ2-1; 7 bases agree with TRBD2. Germline assignment: CDR1 ENHRY and CDR2 SYGVKD. The CDR3 runs to 16 residues. With 10 bases clipped from V and 5 bases from J, the junction kept 17 bases outside the gene matches. The DNA for the CDR3 is TGTGCCACATTATCCAGACTAGCCGGAATCAACAATGAGCAGTTCTTC. Its translation is CATLSRLAGINNEQFF.

The gene calls are TRBV4-1 and TRBJ2-5; 11 bases are shared with TRBD1. This CDR3 contains 16 residues. The junction had 10 bases not matched to a gene; V was cut back by 4 bases and J by 6 bases. CDR1 and CDR2 (germline): MGHRA, YSYEKL. CDR3 nucleotides: TGCGCCAGCAGCCCGATCGGACAGGGGGCTCGAAAGACCCAGTACTTC. Its protein product is CASSPIGQGARKTQYF.

This chain connects TRBV28 to TRBJ2-1; 9 bases fit TRBD2. Trimming cost V 4 bases and J 0 bases; bases outside gene matches: 7. The CDR3 has 17 amino acids. CDR1 and CDR2 (germline): MDHEN, SYDVKM. The CDR3 DNA reads as TGTGCCAGCAGTTCACTAGCGGGCTGGAGCTCCTACAATGAGCAGTTCTTC. Protein: CASSSLAGWSSYNEQFF.

This clonotype occurred once. The gene calls are TRBV6-1 and TRBJ2-3; 9 nucleotides line up with TRBD1. Trimming cost V 6 bases and J 4 bases; bases outside gene matches: 8. CDR3 length: 15 amino acids. Germline values: CDR1 MNHNS, CDR2 SASEGT. CDR3: CASSRRDRDSDTQYF. CDR3 nucleotide sequence: TGTGCCAGCAGCCGCCGGGACAGGGACTCAGATACGCAGTATTTT.

This clonotype was seen only a few times. This sequence joins TRBV5-1 and TRBJ2-1, with D unresolved. This CDR3 contains 14 residues. Germline V lookup: CDR1 SGHRS, CDR2 YFSETQ. Trimming took 1 base from V and 4 from J, leaving 9 bases between them. DNA of the CDR3: TGCGCCAGCAGCTTGTATGCCCTATACAATGAGCAGTTCTTC. Its translation: CASSLYALYNEQFF.

This clonotype came up once. The chain carries TRBV5-1 and TRBJ2-1, with D unclear. Trimming cost V 2 bases and J 8 bases, with 5 bases left between them. This CDR3 is 11 amino acids long. CDR1 and CDR2 from the germline V gene are SGHRS and YFSETQ. This chain's CDR3 is CASSFPDEQFF. CDR3 coding DNA: TGCGCCAGCAGCTTCCCCGATGAGCAGTTCTTC.

This sequence joins TRBV5-1 and TRBJ2-7; 7 nucleotides align to TRBD2. J gave up 6 bases and V 1 base, and 7 bases lay outside the gene matches. This CDR3 is built from 14 residues. Germline V gene sequence: CDR1 SGHRS, CDR2 YFSETQ. CDR3 in amino acids: CASSLMAGEGEQYF. As DNA, the CDR3 is TGCGCCAGCAGCTTGATGGCGGGAGAGGGCGAGCAGTACTTC.

This clonotype was found a few times. The rearrangement links TRBV5-1 to TRBJ2-1; 10 bases agree with TRBD1. V shed 2 bases, J shed 8 bases, and the junction held 7 bases outside the gene matches. Germline V lookup: CDR1 SGHRS, CDR2 YFSETQ. This CDR3 is built from 15 residues. For the CDR3, the DNA is TGCGCCAGCAGCTTATTGACAGGGGGCGAGGATGAGCAGTTCTTC. Residues: CASSLLTGGEDEQFF. The entire variable domain, with the rest obtained from reference TRBV5-1 and TRBJ2-1, is as follows: KAGVTQTPRYLIKTRGQQVTLSCSPISGHRSVSWYQQTPGQGLQFLFEYFSETQRNKGNFPGRFSGRQFSNSRSEMNVSTLELGDSALYLCASSLLTGGEDEQFFGPGTRLTVL.